A single sample gave rise to the 28 T cell receptor beta chains below, sequenced in a study of OX40 agonist ivuxolimab in advanced cancers. TCRdb's copy holds only in-frame clones and misses some; the assay was immunoSEQ multiplex PCR. Of 60,000 or so clones in the sample, approximately 87% were seen once. The source material was CD4+ or CD8+ T cells sorted from blood, sampled in a trial of the OX40 agonist ivuxolimab. Every receptor here comes from an adult with an advanced solid tumor such as melanoma, head and neck, liver or kidney cancer.

The chain joins TRBV27 to TRBJ1-3; D unclear. The CDR3 extends over 16 amino acids. V was trimmed by 2 bases and J by 1 base, leaving 12 bases between them. CDR1 MNHEY and CDR2 SMNVEV come from the germline V gene (reference sequence). CDR3 in amino acids: CASSLGNRGSGNTIYF. DNA of the CDR3: TGTGCCAGCAGTTTAGGGAACCGAGGTTCTGGAAACACCATATATTTT.

V usage is TRBV15 and J usage is TRBJ2-6; no clear D gene. This CDR3 is built from 13 residues. Germline assignment: CDR1 LNHNV and CDR2 YYDKDF (reference sequence). V lost 2 bases and J 2 bases, leaving 1 base between the germline ends. The CDR3 nucleotides are TGTGCCACCAGCAGACCTGGGGCCAACGTCCTGACTTTC. This sequence encodes CATSRPGANVLTF.

V gene TRBV7-2 combines with J gene TRBJ1-1, with a weak D call TRBD1 (5 bases). Trimming removed 4 bases from V and 1 base from J, with 13 bases in between. The germline gives CDR1 SGHTA, CDR2 FQGNSA. The CDR3 extends over 15 amino acids. CDR3 DNA sequence: TGTGCCAGCAGCTCCGCGGGACCGAGGAACACTGAAGCTTTCTTT. Its protein is CASSSAGPRNTEAFF.

This chain links TRBV4-1 with TRBJ2-1, with 7 bases that match TRBD1. Germline trimming cut 1 base from V and 4 bases from J; bases unmatched to any gene: 4. The CDR3 consists of 15 residues. Germline V CDR1 and CDR2: MGHRA, YSYEKL. The CDR3 reads CASSQGGQIYNEQFF. The CDR3 DNA reads as TGCGCCAGCAGCCAAGGGGGACAGATTTACAATGAGCAGTTCTTC.

The chain is built from TRBV5-6 and TRBJ2-2; 9 bases match TRBD1. The germline gives CDR1 SGHDT, CDR2 YYEEEE. The length of the CDR3 is 15 residues. J was trimmed by 3 bases and V by 2 bases; bases with no gene match: 2. This CDR3 reads CASSLTGGYTGELFF. CDR3 nucleotides: TGTGCCAGCAGCTTAACAGGGGGCTACACCGGGGAGCTGTTTTTT.

This chain uses TRBV7-2 with TRBJ1-1; D ambiguous. There are 14 residues in the CDR3. Per germline, CDR1 SGHTA and CDR2 FQGNSA. V shed 1 base and J shed 10 bases, with 16 bases lying between them. The CDR3 loop reads CASSLDANPRSAFF. The CDR3 nucleotides are TGTGCCAGCAGCTTAGATGCGAATCCCAGGTCAGCTTTCTTT.

The CDR3 reads CASSRDTQYF. The CDR3 DNA follows: TGTGCCAGTAGTAGGGATACGCAGTATTTT. The rearrangement links TRBV19 to TRBJ2-3, with D uncertain. The V gene lost 4 bases and the J gene lost 6 bases, with 2 bases spanning the gap. CDR3 length equals 10 residues. Germline values: CDR1 LNHDA, CDR2 SQIVND (reference sequence).

The chain links TRBV5-8 to TRBJ1-5; D unclear. This CDR3 has 14 residues. Germline CDR1 SGHTS, CDR2 YDEGEE. The V and J ends lost 4 bases and 3 bases respectively, with 11 bases between them. CDR3 residues: CASSPFGYNQPQHF. The CDR3 nucleotides are TGTGCCAGCAGCCCCTTCGGCTACAATCAGCCCCAGCATTTT.

This clone was seen more than once but under ten times. Other DNA sequences in this sample translate to the same CDR3. The gene calls are TRBV5-6 and TRBJ1-6; D might be TRBD1 (5 bases). The CDR3 consists of 15 residues. The germline gives CDR1 SGHDT, CDR2 YYEEEE. V was clipped by 0 bases and J by 10 bases, with 14 bases between them. The CDR3 sequence: CASSLGGRSGSPLHF. CDR3 nucleotide sequence: TGTGCCAGCAGCTTGGGGGGCAGATCAGGGTCACCCCTCCACTTT.

The chain links TRBV6-6 to TRBJ1-3; D not resolved. V was trimmed by 6 bases and J by 0 bases, leaving 6 bases between them. The CDR3 has 13 amino acids. Germline lookup yields CDR1 MNHNY and CDR2 SVGAGI (reference sequence). CDR3 protein: CASRRDSGNTIYF. The CDR3 nucleotides read TGTGCCAGCAGGAGGGACTCTGGAAACACCATATATTTT.

The gene calls are TRBV7-9 and TRBJ2-5; D may match TRBD1 or TRBD2 (5 bases each). This CDR3 has 13 residues. V was shortened by 3 bases and J by 5 bases, with 10 bases between the two germline ends. The germline V gene encodes CDR1 SEHNR and CDR2 FQNEAQ (reference sequence). CDR3 in amino acids: CASSFGTMETQYF. CDR3 nucleotides: TGTGCCAGCAGCTTCGGGACGATGGAGACCCAGTACTTC. The complete variable domain, with remaining parts taken from reference TRBV7-9 and TRBJ2-5, reads DTGVSQNPRHKITKRGQNVTFRCDPISEHNRLYWYRQTLGQGPEFLTYFQNEAQLEKSRLLSDRFSAERPKGSFSTLEIQRTEQGDSAMYLCASSFGTMETQYFGPGTRLLVL.

A few counts support this clone. The V gene is TRBV20-1, the J gene TRBJ1-5; D uncertain. This CDR3 spans 11 amino acids. V was trimmed by 5 bases and J by 9 bases, leaving 11 bases between them. CDR1 and CDR2 (germline): DFQATT, SNEGSKA (reference sequence). In nucleotides, the CDR3 is TGCAGTGCTGCCCGAGTTGGGCCCCAGCATTTT. Its translation is CSAARVGPQHF.

The chain recombines TRBV5-4 with TRBJ2-1; TRBD2 might be the D (6 bases). This CDR3 has 16 amino acids. Germline-derived CDR1 and CDR2 are SGHNT and YYREEE (reference sequence). V was trimmed by 4 bases and J by 2 bases, leaving 16 bases between them. CDR3 loop: CASSAGPPGPYNEQFF. The DNA of the CDR3 is TGTGCCAGCAGCGCGGGGCCTCCTGGCCCCTACAATGAGCAGTTCTTC. Combining the CDR3 with reference TRBV5-4 and TRBJ2-1 gives the whole variable domain ETGVTQSPTHLIKTRGQQVTLRCSSQSGHNTVSWYQQALGQGPQFIFQYYREEENGRGNFPPRFSGLQFPNYSSELNVNALELDDSALYLCASSAGPPGPYNEQFFGPGTRLTVL.

The chain uses TRBV5-1 and TRBJ2-1; D possibly corresponds to TRBD2 (5 bases). The length of the CDR3 is 15 residues. V was clipped by 1 base and J by 6 bases, with 14 bases between them. Germline V gene data show CDR1 as SGHRS and CDR2 as YFSETQ. CDR3 residues: CASSLSPEAPNEQFF. The CDR3 bases are TGCGCCAGCAGCTTGTCACCGGAGGCCCCCAATGAGCAGTTCTTC.

The J gene is TRBJ2-1, the V gene TRBV11-2; 9 nucleotides line up with TRBD1. Losses at the gene ends were 5 bases for V and 9 bases for J; bases not matched to a gene: 14. This CDR3 contains 16 residues. The germline CDR1 and CDR2 sequences are SGHAT and FQNNGV. Here the CDR3 reads CASSLLPGQGIGEQFF. For the CDR3, the DNA is TGTGCCAGCAGCCTTCTCCCGGGACAGGGCATAGGTGAGCAGTTCTTC.

The chain couples TRBV7-6 to TRBJ2-4, with TRBD1 matching over 7 bases. The CDR3 length is 15 residues. Germline CDR1 reads SGHVS; CDR2 reads FNYEAQ. V dropped 1 base and J dropped 7; count of bases not matched to a gene: 7. The CDR3 sequence is CASSLGSTGANIQYF. DNA for the CDR3: TGTGCCAGCAGCTTAGGCAGTACAGGGGCGAACATTCAGTACTTC.

The rearrangement joins TRBV7-8 to TRBJ2-6; D might be TRBD1 (6 bases). The CDR3 spans 17 residues. Germline V gene data show CDR1 as SGHVS and CDR2 as FQNEAQ. V was trimmed by 5 bases and J by 2 bases, leaving 16 bases between them. The CDR3 nucleotides are TGTGCCAGCAGCCAGAGGGGAACAGGGACTGGGGCCAACGTCCTGACTTTC. Protein: CASSQRGTGTGANVLTF.

In this sample, this clone turned up once. V usage is TRBV4-1 and J usage is TRBJ1-5; 8 bases match TRBD1. After removal of 0 bases from V and 5 bases from J, the junction contained 3 bases not matched to a gene. The CDR3 runs to 15 residues. The germline V gene has CDR1 MGHRA and CDR2 YSYEKL. CDR3 coding DNA: TGCGCCAGCAGCCAAGAAGTGACAGGGGATCAGCCCCAGCATTTT. This gives the protein CASSQEVTGDQPQHF.

The CDR3 DNA sequence: TGTGCCAGCAGTTTATTAGGGACAGCCAACACTGAAGCTTTCTTT. This translates into CASSLLGTANTEAFF. The chain recombines TRBV28 with TRBJ1-1, with 7 bases identical to TRBD1. This CDR3 contains 15 residues. Germline V gene sequence: CDR1 MDHEN, CDR2 SYDVKM. The junction had 4 bases not matched to a gene; V was cut back by 1 base and J by 2 bases.

This sequence joins TRBV18 and TRBJ2-2, with 10 positions matching TRBD2. The CDR3 contains 18 residues. Germline values: CDR1 KGHSH, CDR2 LQKENI. V lost 4 bases to trimming and J lost 0 bases; unmatched junction nucleotides: 8. DNA of the CDR3: TGTGCCAGCTCACTGGGACTAGCGCGCCTCCCGAACACCGGGGAGCTGTTTTTT. The encoded protein is CASSLGLARLPNTGELFF.

This chain connects TRBV30 to TRBJ1-2; D uncertain. V shed 0 bases and J shed 0 bases, with 23 bases lying between them. The CDR3 loop spans 19 amino acids. From germline, CDR1 is GTSNPN and CDR2 SVGIG (reference sequence). This chain's CDR3 is CAWSVEMTIRGGANYGYTF. In DNA, the CDR3 is TGTGCCTGGAGTGTAGAAATGACCATCAGAGGTGGGGCTAACTATGGCTACACCTTC. Full variable domain (outside the CDR3, taken from reference TRBV30 and TRBJ1-2): SQTIHQWPATLVQPVGSPLSLECTVEGTSNPNLYWYRQAAGRGLQLLFYSVGIGQISSEVPQNLSASRPQDRQFILSSKKLLLSDSGFYLCAWSVEMTIRGGANYGYTFGSGTRLTVV.

A single count supports this clone. The CDR3 coding sequence is TGTGCCAGCAGTGAAGCGACCCGGAGTCCATGGCATTTT. Amino acid sequence: CASSEATRSPWHF. The chain links TRBV2 to TRBJ1-5; unclear D gene. The V end lost 0 bases, the J end lost 15 bases, and 15 bases lay between the germline ends. Per germline, CDR1 SNHLY and CDR2 FYNNEI. This CDR3 comprises 13 residues. The full variable domain, completed using reference TRBV2 and TRBJ1-5, is EPEVTQTPSHQVTQMGQEVILRCVPISNHLYFYWYRQILGQKVEFLVSFYNNEISEKSEIFDDQFSVERPDGSNFTLKIRSTKLEDSAMYFCASSEATRSPWHFGDGTRLSIL.

The chain has TRBV5-1 and TRBJ2-1; no reliable D call. With 0 bases removed from V and 10 bases from J, the gap between germline ends came to 14 bases. Germline V gene lookup returns CDR1 SGHRS and CDR2 YFSETQ. The CDR3 is made up of 14 amino acids. The CDR3 region is CASSLEGSVGEQFF. CDR3 sequence (DNA): TGCGCCAGCAGCTTGGAAGGATCCGTAGGGGAGCAGTTCTTC.

This chain uses TRBV7-2 with TRBJ2-5; D is ambiguous. The V and J ends lost 5 bases and 8 bases respectively, with 21 bases between them. CDR3 size: 15 residues. In germline, CDR1 is SGHTA, CDR2 FQGNSA. The CDR3 nucleotides are TGTGCCAGCAGCGGAGAGCTCCTAGGGCTTGGTACCCAGTACTTC. As protein: CASSGELLGLGTQYF.

The CDR3, as DNA: TGTGCCAGCAGCCACGACAGGGTTTATGGCTACACCTTC. It codes for CASSHDRVYGYTF. The chain joins TRBV6-5 to TRBJ1-2; 7 bases line up with TRBD1. The germline gives CDR1 MNHEY, CDR2 SVGAGI. The V and J ends lost 6 bases and 5 bases, in that order; junction bases with no gene match: 6. There are 13 residues in the CDR3.

This chain connects TRBV5-4 to TRBJ1-2, with D hard to call. Germline CDR1 is SGHNT and CDR2 is YYREEE (reference sequence). This CDR3 is built from 17 residues. V was cut by 3 bases and J by 2 bases, with 20 bases left in between. The CDR3 nucleotides are TGTGCCAGCAGCTCGCTCGATCGGACGGAGGTGAACTATGGCTACACCTTC. Its protein is CASSSLDRTEVNYGYTF.

This clone showed up just once. V usage is TRBV5-5 and J usage is TRBJ1-5; D remains ambiguous. CDR3 length equals 14 residues. The V end lost 0 bases, the J end lost 5 bases, and 9 bases lay between the germline ends. Germline values: CDR1 SGHKS, CDR2 YYEKEE (reference sequence). The DNA of the CDR3 is TGTGCCAGCAGCTTGGACGGGAGGGATCAGCCCCAGCATTTT. Its translation: CASSLDGRDQPQHF. Full variable domain (outside the CDR3, taken from reference TRBV5-5 and TRBJ1-5): DAGVTQSPTHLIKTRGQQVTLRCSPISGHKSVSWYQQVLGQGPQFIFQYYEKEERGRGNFPDRFSARQFPNYSSELNVNALLLGDSALYLCASSLDGRDQPQHFGDGTRLSIL.

V and J are TRBV2 and TRBJ1-2, with TRBD1 matching over 7 bases. V shed 7 bases and J 4 bases; nucleotides not matched to a gene: 12. The CDR3 extends over 15 amino acids. Germline V gives CDR1 SNHLY, CDR2 FYNNEI. CDR3 sequence: CASKPALTGTYGYTF. Written as DNA, the CDR3 is TGTGCCAGCAAGCCGGCCCTGACAGGGACCTATGGCTACACCTTC.